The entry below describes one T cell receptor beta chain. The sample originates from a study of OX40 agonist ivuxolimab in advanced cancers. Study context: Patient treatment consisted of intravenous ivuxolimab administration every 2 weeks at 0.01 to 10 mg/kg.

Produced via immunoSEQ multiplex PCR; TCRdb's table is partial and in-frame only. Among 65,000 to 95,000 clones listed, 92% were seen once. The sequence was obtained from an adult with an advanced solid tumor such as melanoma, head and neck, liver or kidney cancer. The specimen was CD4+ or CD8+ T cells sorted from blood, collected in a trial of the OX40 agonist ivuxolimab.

In DNA form, the CDR3 reads TGTGCCACTAGAGACAGGGATGGTATCTACGAGCAGTACTTC. Translation gives CATRDRDGIYEQYF. V usage is TRBV19 and J usage is TRBJ2-7; 7 bases are shared with TRBD1. CDR3 length equals 14 residues. Unmatched junction bases numbered 12, after V lost 10 bases and J lost 3 bases. Germline V gene sequence: CDR1 LNHDA, CDR2 SQIVND (reference sequence).